This T cell receptor (beta chain) is from a study of shared clonotypes between healthy human individuals. Findings and limits, study-wide: Non-shared clonotypes had lower generation probabilities than those shared by all four donors.

Naive CD8 cells, CD45RO-negative and positively selected for CCR7, excluded terminally differentiated effector memory CD45RA+ cells. There are 16 residues in the CDR3. V was pared by 5 bases and J by 6 bases, with 7 bases of the junction left unmatched. Germline lookup yields CDR1 LNHDA and CDR2 SQIVND (reference sequence). Only in-frame clones appear in the TCRdb table, and some are missing; sequencing was by immunoSEQ multiplex PCR. This table holds millions of clones, just under 95% found once. Concerning this clone: Its antigen is not known.

The sequencing sample was made of naive CD8+ T cells sorted from blood. This chain joins TRBV19 and TRBJ2-1; 13 positions agree with TRBD2. This receptor was obtained from a man aged 18 to 30 in good health. The CDR3: CASSSLGLAGVNEQFF. CDR3 DNA sequence: TGTGCCAGTAGTTCCCTCGGACTAGCGGGGGTCAATGAGCAGTTCTTC.